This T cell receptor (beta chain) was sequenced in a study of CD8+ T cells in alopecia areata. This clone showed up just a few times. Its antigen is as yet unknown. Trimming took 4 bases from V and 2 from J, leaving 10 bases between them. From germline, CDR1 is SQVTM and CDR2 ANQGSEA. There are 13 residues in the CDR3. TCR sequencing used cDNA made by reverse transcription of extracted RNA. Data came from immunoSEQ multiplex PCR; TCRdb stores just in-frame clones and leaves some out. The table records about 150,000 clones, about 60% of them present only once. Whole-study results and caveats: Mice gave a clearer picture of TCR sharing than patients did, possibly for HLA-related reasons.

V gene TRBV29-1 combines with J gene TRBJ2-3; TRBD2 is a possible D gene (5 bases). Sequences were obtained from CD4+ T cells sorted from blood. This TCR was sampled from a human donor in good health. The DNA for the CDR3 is TGCAGCGTTGTGGGGAGACTCACAGATACGCAGTATTTT. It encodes CSVVGRLTDTQYF.